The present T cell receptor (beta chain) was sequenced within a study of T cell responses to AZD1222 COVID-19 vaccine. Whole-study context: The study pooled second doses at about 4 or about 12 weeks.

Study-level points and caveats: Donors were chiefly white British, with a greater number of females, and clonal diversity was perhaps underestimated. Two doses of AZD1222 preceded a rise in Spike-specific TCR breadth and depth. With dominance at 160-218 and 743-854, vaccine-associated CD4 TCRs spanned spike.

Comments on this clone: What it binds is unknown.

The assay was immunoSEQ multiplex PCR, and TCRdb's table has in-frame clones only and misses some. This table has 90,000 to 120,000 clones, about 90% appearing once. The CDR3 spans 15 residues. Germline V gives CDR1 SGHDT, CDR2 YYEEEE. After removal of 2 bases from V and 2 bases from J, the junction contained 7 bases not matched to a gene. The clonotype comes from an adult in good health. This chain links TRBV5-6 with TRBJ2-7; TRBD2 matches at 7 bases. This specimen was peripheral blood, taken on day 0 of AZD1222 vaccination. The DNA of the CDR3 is TGTGCCAGCAGCTTTAGGCGGGGGACGACCTACGAGCAGTACTTC. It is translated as CASSFRRGTTYEQYF. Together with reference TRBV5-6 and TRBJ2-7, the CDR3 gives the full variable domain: DAGVTQSPTHLIKTRGQQVTLRCSPKSGHDTVSWYQQALGQGPQFIFQYYEEEERQRGNFPDRFSGHQFPNYSSELNVNALLLGDSALYLCASSFRRGTTYEQYFGPGTRLTVT.